The clone carrying this T cell receptor (beta chain) occurred many times. The target antigen is unknown. This sample is part of a study of spatial heterogeneity in lung cancer. Study context: Tumor-region TCR transcript counts correlated strongly with a T cell module score from matched bulk RNA-seq.

Time point meaning: sample taken at primary tumor resection. Tumor, nontumor lung or frozen PBMC supplied whole RNA, sequenced without sorting. One entry per CDR3 protein results from TCRdb running MiXCR on the 5' RACE reads. The data show 20,000 to 25,000 distinct CDR3 sequences, 15% to 20% seen once. Findings of the study overall: The study found that expanded intratumoral alpha and beta TCR counts tracked tumor mutation counts.

The CDR3 runs 15 residues. Germline V lookup: CDR1 SEHNR, CDR2 FQNEAQ (reference sequence). V trimming: 4 bases; J trimming: 8 bases; junction bases outside the gene matches: 9. Sample: lung tumor tissue, taken at surgery. The V and J genes are TRBV7-9 and TRBJ2-1; 9 positions match TRBD2. This sequence was found in a female donor with early-stage non-small cell lung cancer. In DNA form, the CDR3 reads TGTGCCAGCAGCTCCGACGGCGGGAGGGTCGATGAGCAGTTCTTC. Protein sequence: CASSSDGGRVDEQFF.